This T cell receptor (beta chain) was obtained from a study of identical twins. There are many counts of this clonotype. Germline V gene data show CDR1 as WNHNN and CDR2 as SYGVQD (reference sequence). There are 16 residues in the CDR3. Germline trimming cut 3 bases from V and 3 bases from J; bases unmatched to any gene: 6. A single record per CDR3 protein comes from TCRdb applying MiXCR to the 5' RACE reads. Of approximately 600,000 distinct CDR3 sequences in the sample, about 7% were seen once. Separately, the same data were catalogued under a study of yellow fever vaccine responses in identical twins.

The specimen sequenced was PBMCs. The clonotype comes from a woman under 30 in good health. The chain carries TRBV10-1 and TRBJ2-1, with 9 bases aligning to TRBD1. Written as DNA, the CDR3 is TGCGCCAGCAGTGACCCAGGGACAGGGAACTACAATGAGCAGTTCTTC. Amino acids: CASSDPGTGNYNEQFF.